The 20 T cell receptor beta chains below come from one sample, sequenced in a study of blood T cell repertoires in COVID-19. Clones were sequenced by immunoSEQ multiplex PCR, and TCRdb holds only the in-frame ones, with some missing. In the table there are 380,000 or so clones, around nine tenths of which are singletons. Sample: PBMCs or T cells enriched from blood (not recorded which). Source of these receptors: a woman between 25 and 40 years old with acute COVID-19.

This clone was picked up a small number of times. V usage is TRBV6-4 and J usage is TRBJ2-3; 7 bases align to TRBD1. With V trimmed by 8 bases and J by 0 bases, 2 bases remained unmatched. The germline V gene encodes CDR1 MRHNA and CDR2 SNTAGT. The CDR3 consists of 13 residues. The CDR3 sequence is CASSTGSTDTQYF. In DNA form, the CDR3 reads TGTGCCAGCTCGACAGGGAGCACAGATACGCAGTATTTT.

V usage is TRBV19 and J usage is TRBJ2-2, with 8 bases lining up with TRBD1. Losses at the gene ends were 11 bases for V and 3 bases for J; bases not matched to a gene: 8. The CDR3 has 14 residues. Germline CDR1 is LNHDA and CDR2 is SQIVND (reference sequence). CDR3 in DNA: TGTGCCGGGCGACAGGGGACGGACACCGGGGAGCTGTTTTTT. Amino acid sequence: CAGRQGTDTGELFF. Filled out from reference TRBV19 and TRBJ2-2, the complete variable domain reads DGGITQSPKYLFRKEGQNVTLSCEQNLNHDAMYWYRQDPGQGLRLIYYSQIVNDFQKGDIAEGYSVSREKKESFPLTVTSAQKNPTAFYLCAGRQGTDTGELFFGEGSRLTVL.

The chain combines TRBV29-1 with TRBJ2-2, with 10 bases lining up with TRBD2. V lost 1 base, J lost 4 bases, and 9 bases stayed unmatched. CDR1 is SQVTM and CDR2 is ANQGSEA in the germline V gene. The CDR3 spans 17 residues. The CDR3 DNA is TGCAGCGTTGAAGGCGAACCGGGACTAGCGCTCACCGGGGAGCTGTTTTTT. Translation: CSVEGEPGLALTGELFF.

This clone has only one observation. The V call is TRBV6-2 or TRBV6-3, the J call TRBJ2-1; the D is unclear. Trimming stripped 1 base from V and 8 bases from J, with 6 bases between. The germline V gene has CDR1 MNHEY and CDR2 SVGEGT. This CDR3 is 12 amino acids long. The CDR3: CASSYFSDEQFF. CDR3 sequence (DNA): TGTGCCAGCAGTTACTTTTCCGATGAGCAGTTCTTC.

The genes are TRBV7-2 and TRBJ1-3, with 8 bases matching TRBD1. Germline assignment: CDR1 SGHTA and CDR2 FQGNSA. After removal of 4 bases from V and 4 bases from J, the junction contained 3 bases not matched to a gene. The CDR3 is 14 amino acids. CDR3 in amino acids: CASSSRDRGNTIYF. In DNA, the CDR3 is TGTGCCAGCAGCTCCCGGGACAGGGGAAACACCATATATTTT.

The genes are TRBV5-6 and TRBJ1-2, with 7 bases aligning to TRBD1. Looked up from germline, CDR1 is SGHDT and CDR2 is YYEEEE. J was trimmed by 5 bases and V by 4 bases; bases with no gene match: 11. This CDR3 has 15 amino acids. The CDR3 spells CASSPQVLTGYGYTF. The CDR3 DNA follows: TGTGCCAGCAGCCCGCAGGTTTTGACAGGGTATGGCTACACCTTC.

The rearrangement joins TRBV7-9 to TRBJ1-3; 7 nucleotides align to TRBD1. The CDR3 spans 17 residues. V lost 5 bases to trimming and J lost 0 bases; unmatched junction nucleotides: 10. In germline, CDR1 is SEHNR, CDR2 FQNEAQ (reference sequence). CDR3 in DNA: TGTGCCAGCAGCCCCAACCGGGACAGCTTCTCTGGAAACACCATATATTTT. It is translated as CASSPNRDSFSGNTIYF.

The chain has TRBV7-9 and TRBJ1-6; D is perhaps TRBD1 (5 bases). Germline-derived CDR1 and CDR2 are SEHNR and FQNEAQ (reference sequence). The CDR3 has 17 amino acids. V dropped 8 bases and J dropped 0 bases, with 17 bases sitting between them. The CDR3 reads CASAFGALGSYNSPLHF. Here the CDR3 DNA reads TGTGCCAGCGCGTTTGGGGCTCTCGGCTCCTATAATTCACCCCTCCACTTT.

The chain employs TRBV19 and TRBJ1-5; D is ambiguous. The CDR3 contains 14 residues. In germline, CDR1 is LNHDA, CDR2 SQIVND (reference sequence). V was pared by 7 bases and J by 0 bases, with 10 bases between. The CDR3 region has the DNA TGTGCCAGTAATCCATTTAGTAGCAATCAGCCCCAGCATTTT. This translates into CASNPFSSNQPQHF.

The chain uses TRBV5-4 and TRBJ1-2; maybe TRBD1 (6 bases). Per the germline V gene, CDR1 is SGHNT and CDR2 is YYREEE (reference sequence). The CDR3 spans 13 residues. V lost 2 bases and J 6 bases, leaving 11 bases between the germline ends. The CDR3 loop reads CASSLGTLNGYTF. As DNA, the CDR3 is TGTGCCAGCAGCTTAGGGACACTGAATGGCTACACCTTC.

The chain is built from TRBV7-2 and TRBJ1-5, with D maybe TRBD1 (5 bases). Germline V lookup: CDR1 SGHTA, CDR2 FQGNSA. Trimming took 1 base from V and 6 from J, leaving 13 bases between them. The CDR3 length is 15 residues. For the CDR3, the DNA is TGTGCCAGCAGCTTAGGTTTTGGGGGAGGTCAGCCCCAGCATTTT. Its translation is CASSLGFGGGQPQHF. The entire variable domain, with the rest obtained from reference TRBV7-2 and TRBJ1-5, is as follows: GAGVSQSPSNKVTEKGKDVELRCDPISGHTALYWYRQSLGQGLEFLIYFQGNSAPDKSGLPSDRFSAERTGGSVSTLTIQRTQQEDSAVYLCASSLGFGGGQPQHFGDGTRLSIL.

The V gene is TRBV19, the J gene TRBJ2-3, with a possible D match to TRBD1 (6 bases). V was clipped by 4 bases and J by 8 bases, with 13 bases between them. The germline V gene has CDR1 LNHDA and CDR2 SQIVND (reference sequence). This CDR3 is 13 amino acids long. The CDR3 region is CASSSAGAVTQYF. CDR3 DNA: TGTGCCAGTAGTAGCGCAGGGGCGGTTACGCAGTATTTT.

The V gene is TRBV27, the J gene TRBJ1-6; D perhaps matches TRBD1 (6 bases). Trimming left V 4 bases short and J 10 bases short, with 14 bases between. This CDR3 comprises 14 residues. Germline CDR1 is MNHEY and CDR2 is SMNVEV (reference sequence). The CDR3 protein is CASSWGGRGSPLHF. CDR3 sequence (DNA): TGTGCCAGCAGTTGGGGAGGGAGGGGGTCACCCCTCCACTTT.

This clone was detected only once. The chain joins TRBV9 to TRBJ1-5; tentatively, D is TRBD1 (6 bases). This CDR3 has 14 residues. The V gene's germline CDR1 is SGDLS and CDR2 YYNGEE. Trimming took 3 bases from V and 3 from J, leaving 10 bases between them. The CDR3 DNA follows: TGTGCCAGCAGCGATGGACAGCTCAATCAGCCCCAGCATTTT. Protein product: CASSDGQLNQPQHF.

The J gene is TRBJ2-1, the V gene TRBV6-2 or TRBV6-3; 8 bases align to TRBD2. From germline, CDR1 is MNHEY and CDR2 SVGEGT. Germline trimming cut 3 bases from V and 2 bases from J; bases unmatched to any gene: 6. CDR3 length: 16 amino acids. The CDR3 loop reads CASSYSAGGPYNEQFF. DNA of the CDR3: TGTGCCAGCAGTTATAGCGCGGGGGGTCCCTACAATGAGCAGTTCTTC.

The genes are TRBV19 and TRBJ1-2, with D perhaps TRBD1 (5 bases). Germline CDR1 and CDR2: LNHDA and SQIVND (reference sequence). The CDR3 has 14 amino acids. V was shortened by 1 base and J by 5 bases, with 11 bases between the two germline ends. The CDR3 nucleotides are TGTGCCAGTAGTATAGCAGGGTCAGGTTATGGCTACACCTTC. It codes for CASSIAGSGYGYTF.

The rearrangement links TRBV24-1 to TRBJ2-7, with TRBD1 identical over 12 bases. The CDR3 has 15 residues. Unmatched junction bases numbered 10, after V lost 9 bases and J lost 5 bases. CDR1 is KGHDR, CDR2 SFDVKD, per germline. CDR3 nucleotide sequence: TGTGCCACCGCGCCGGGACAGGGGGCGCGAGACGAGCAGTACTTC. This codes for CATAPGQGARDEQYF.

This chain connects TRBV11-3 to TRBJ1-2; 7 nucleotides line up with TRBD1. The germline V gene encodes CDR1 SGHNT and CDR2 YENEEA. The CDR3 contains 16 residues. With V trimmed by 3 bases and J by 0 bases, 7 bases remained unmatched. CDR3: CASSFGDRRANYGYTF. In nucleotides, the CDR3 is TGTGCCAGCAGCTTCGGGGACAGAAGAGCTAACTATGGCTACACCTTC.

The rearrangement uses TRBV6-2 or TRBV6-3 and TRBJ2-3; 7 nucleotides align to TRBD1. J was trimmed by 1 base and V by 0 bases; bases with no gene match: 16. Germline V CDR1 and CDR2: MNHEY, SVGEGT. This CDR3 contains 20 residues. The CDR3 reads CASSYSRPQGSAPGTDTQYF. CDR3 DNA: TGTGCCAGCAGTTACTCGAGGCCACAGGGGTCTGCCCCCGGCACAGATACGCAGTATTTT.

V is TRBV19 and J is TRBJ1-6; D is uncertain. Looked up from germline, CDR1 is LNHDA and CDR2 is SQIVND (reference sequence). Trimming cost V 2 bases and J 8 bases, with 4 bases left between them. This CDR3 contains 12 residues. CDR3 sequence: CASSILDSPLHF. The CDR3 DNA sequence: TGTGCCAGTAGTATATTAGATTCACCCCTCCACTTT.